These T cell receptor beta chains were read from a single sample in a study of cytomegalovirus exposure and HLA in healthy donors. Sequencing used immunoSEQ multiplex PCR; TCRdb keeps in-frame clones, though not all of them. The sample has roughly 60,000 clones, 65% to 90% seen once; the top ten hold roughly 4%. The sequenced sample consisted of PBMCs. The receptors here all came from a man aged 30 to 39 in good health and CMV-seronegative. Each CDR3 is given with its conserved first and last residue. A D gene is named only where the DNA matches it firmly.

J	V	D	CDR3
TRBJ2-7	TRBV7-9	.	CASSLGTLRDSSYEQYF
TRBJ2-3	TRBV6-1	.	CASTEGGAHTDTQYF
TRBJ2-2	TRBV5-1	TRBD2	CASSQRGLAGKNTGELFF
TRBJ1-2	TRBV7-6	.	CASSPRPTGDGYTF
TRBJ2-5	TRBV9	.	CASSVGGVETQYF
TRBJ2-7	TRBV27	TRBD2	CASSSPGGGGSYEQYF
TRBJ2-7	TRBV5-6	TRBD1	CASSVRGQKLYEQYF
TRBJ2-7	TRBV4-3	.	CASSQERVGVPSYEQYF
TRBJ1-1	TRBV5-4	TRBD1	CASSLGQGIGAEAFF
TRBJ2-7	TRBV7-8	TRBD1	CASSYGTGGEQYF
TRBJ1-3	TRBV11-2	.	CASSTRGGKYSGNTIYF
TRBJ1-1	TRBV9	.	CASSGGYTEAFF
TRBJ2-7	TRBV11-2	.	CASSLARGAYEQYF
TRBJ2-7	TRBV7-2	TRBD2	CASSLQGLAGDPYEQYF
TRBJ2-1	TRBV7-9	.	CASSQDFNEQFF
TRBJ2-2	TRBV30	TRBD2	CAWSVAGDGELFF
TRBJ2-2	TRBV9	TRBD2	CASSDGLAGNTGELFF
TRBJ1-2	TRBV29-1	.	CSVGTGTNYGYTF
TRBJ2-7	TRBV15	TRBD1	CATSRGRGQGIYEQYF
TRBJ1-2	TRBV7-2	.	CASSVSGTNYGYTF
.	TRBV11-2	TRBD2	CASSLDRSSGSSYEQYF
TRBJ2-1	TRBV2	TRBD2	CASPALAGYNEQFF
TRBJ2-2	TRBV5-1	.	CASSLGHQNTGELFF
TRBJ1-2	TRBV5-6	.	CASSAGGLGYGYTF
TRBJ1-1	TRBV6-6	.	CASSYFRGYTEAFF
TRBJ1-1	TRBV7-9	.	CASSSGAEAFF
TRBJ2-7	TRBV10-3	.	CAISDLASPLGDEQYF
TRBJ1-3	TRBV9	TRBD1	CASSEGGYSGNTIYF
TRBJ1-2	TRBV7-2	.	CASSLAQGGFYGYTF
TRBJ1-2	TRBV6-5	.	CASTSRQGYGYTF